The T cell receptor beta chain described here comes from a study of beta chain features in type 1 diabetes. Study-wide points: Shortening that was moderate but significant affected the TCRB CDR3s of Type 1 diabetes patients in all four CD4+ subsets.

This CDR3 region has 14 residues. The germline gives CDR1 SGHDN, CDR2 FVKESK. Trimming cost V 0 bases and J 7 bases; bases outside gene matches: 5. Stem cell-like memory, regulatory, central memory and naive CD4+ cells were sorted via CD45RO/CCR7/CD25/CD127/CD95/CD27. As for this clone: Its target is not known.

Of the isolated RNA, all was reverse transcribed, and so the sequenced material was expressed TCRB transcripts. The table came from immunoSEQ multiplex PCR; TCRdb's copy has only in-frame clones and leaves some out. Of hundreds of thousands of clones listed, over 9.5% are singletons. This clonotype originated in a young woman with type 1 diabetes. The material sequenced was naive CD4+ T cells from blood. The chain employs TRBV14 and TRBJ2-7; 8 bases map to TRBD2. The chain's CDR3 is CASSQDPAGVEQYF. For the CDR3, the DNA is TGTGCCAGCAGCCAAGACCCAGCGGGGGTTGAGCAGTACTTC.